This T cell receptor (beta chain) was sequenced in a study of shared clonotypes between healthy human individuals. Study conclusions and caveats: Since donors were few, the genetic and exposure-history diversity represented was limited. Naive subsets usually exceeded memory subsets in estimated richness.

V lost 0 bases and J 0 bases, leaving 10 bases between the germline ends. Germline assignment: CDR1 SGHDT and CDR2 YYEEEE. The CDR3 has 16 residues. Worth noting for this clone: The antigen is unknown.

Generated by immunoSEQ multiplex PCR, the TCRdb table keeps only in-frame clones and is missing some. Seen here are fewer than 1.4 million clones, about 80% observed once, and the top ten hold roughly 0.57%. Division of CD4+ cells produced a CD45RA+ naive subset and a CD45RA-negative memory subset. The chain carries TRBV5-6 and TRBJ2-1, with TRBD2 as a possible D gene (6 bases). Sequenced sample: memory CD4+ T cells from PBMCs. Noted subset: CD45RA-negative fraction. This receptor was obtained from a man in his late teens or twenties in good health. Some clones in this sample may be carry-over from other donors' samples. CDR3 DNA sequence: TGTGCCAGCAGCTTGGGGCATAGCGGCTCCTACAATGAGCAGTTCTTC. This encodes CASSLGHSGSYNEQFF.